Each of the 15 T cell receptor beta chains below was sequenced from the same sample in a study of blood T cell repertoires in COVID-19. TCRdb's table, derived via immunoSEQ multiplex PCR, lists solely in-frame clones and lacks some. The sample has 50,000 to 60,000 clones, 85% to 90% seen once. The sequencing sample was made of peripheral blood. The receptors originated from a human donor in a cohort sampled during active COVID-19.

The chain joins TRBV7-9 to TRBJ2-3; 7 positions agree with TRBD2. This CDR3 is built from 12 residues. In germline, CDR1 is SEHNR, CDR2 FQNEAQ (reference sequence). After removal of 5 bases from V and 7 bases from J, the junction contained 3 bases not matched to a gene. The CDR3 DNA is TGTGCCAGCAGCCCTAGCGGTTATACGCAGTATTTT. This sequence encodes CASSPSGYTQYF.

DNA of the CDR3: TGTGCCACCAGTGACCGGGACCGCGGGACTAGCGGGACGAGAACCGGGGAGCTGTTTTTT. Its protein is CATSDRDRGTSGTRTGELFF. This sequence joins TRBV24-1 and TRBJ2-2; 13 bases map to TRBD2. This CDR3 contains 20 residues. CDR1 and CDR2 from the germline V gene are KGHDR and SFDVKD. V dropped 4 bases and J dropped 5; count of bases not matched to a gene: 15.

The CDR3 sequence is CASSSTRAGGSGELFF. The CDR3 DNA is TGTGCCAGCTCATCGACCAGGGCAGGGGGCTCCGGGGAGCTGTTTTTT. The gene calls are TRBV18 and TRBJ2-2; 8 bases line up with TRBD1. The CDR3 extends over 16 amino acids. CDR1 is KGHSH, CDR2 LQKENI, per germline. J was trimmed by 6 bases and V by 5 bases; bases with no gene match: 11.

V is TRBV27 and J is TRBJ2-3; possible D gene TRBD2, 5 bases. The germline V gene encodes CDR1 MNHEY and CDR2 SMNVEV (reference sequence). The CDR3 extends over 14 amino acids. V was cut by 3 bases and J by 1 base, with 8 bases left in between. The CDR3 DNA reads TGTGCCAGCAGTTTCTCCGGGGGCACAGATACGCAGTATTTT. It translates to CASSFSGGTDTQYF.

For the CDR3, the DNA is TGTGCCAGCAGTGAAACCCCTCGGACTGAAGCTTTCTTT. This encodes CASSETPRTEAFF. The J gene is TRBJ1-1, the V gene TRBV6-4; the D is unclear. V was trimmed by 3 bases and J by 5 bases, leaving 10 bases between them. The V gene's germline CDR1 is MRHNA and CDR2 SNTAGT. The CDR3 is made up of 13 amino acids.

The J gene is TRBJ1-5, the V gene TRBV19; D remains unclear. The CDR3 spans 16 residues. V lost 6 bases and J 0 bases, leaving 15 bases between the germline ends. Germline values: CDR1 LNHDA, CDR2 SQIVND (reference sequence). CDR3 DNA: TGTGCCAGTAGCCCCGGCCTCGGGGATAGCAATCAGCCCCAGCATTTT. This encodes CASSPGLGDSNQPQHF.

Worth noting for this clone: Other DNA variants within this sample encode the same CDR3. V and J are TRBV6-2 or TRBV6-3 and TRBJ2-1; weak D call: TRBD2 (5 bases). CDR3 length: 11 amino acids. Germline CDR1 reads MNHEY; CDR2 reads SVGEGT. Trimming left V 5 bases short and J 9 bases short, with 8 bases between. CDR3 residues: CASSGLVEQFF. CDR3 coding DNA: TGTGCCAGCAGTGGACTGGTTGAGCAGTTCTTC.

The CDR3 reads CASSLDDRGNTEAFF. In nucleotides, the CDR3 is TGTGCCAGCAGCTTAGATGACAGGGGAAACACTGAAGCTTTCTTT. This chain connects TRBV11-2 to TRBJ1-1, with 8 bases aligning to TRBD1. The junction had 2 bases not matched to a gene; V was cut back by 0 bases and J by 2 bases. The CDR3 has 15 residues. CDR1 SGHAT and CDR2 FQNNGV come from the germline V gene.

In DNA form, the CDR3 reads TGTGCCAGCAGCTTAGCGGTTGATGGACACAGAACCCAGCATTTT. It is translated as CASSLAVDGHRTQHF. The V call is TRBV7-2, the J call TRBJ1-5; TRBD1 might be the D (5 bases). CDR3 length: 15 amino acids. Germline V lookup: CDR1 SGHTA, CDR2 FQGNSA. The V and J ends lost 0 bases and 11 bases respectively, with 17 bases between them.

CDR3 sequence: CASSPGTGTYGYTF. The CDR3 region has the DNA TGTGCCAGCAGCCCCGGGACAGGGACCTATGGCTACACCTTC. V gene TRBV11-3 combines with J gene TRBJ1-2; 9 bases are shared with TRBD1. The CDR3 has 14 residues. The germline gives CDR1 SGHNT, CDR2 YENEEA. With V trimmed by 5 bases and J by 4 bases, 5 bases remained unmatched.

CDR3 loop: CASNPSGLNEKLFF. The CDR3 DNA sequence: TGTGCCAGCAACCCCTCGGGACTTAATGAAAAACTGTTTTTT. The chain couples TRBV5-6 to TRBJ1-4; a weak D match, TRBD1 (5 bases). Germline-derived CDR1 and CDR2 are SGHDT and YYEEEE. This CDR3 spans 14 amino acids. Trimming took 6 bases from V and 4 from J, leaving 13 bases between them.

The V gene is TRBV9, the J gene TRBJ2-7; 10 bases align to TRBD1. Trimming removed 0 bases from V and 2 bases from J; junction bases left unmatched: 2. Germline V gene lookup returns CDR1 SGDLS and CDR2 YYNGEE. The CDR3 consists of 15 residues. The CDR3 is CASSVGGQGAYEQYF. For the CDR3, the DNA is TGTGCCAGCAGCGTAGGCGGACAGGGGGCCTACGAGCAGTACTTC.

This sequence joins TRBV18 and TRBJ1-6, with a possible D match to TRBD1 (6 bases). The ends were cut back, 3 bases at V and 14 bases at J, with 11 bases in the middle. The CDR3 runs 12 residues. The germline V gene has CDR1 KGHSH and CDR2 LQKENI. The CDR3 is CASSPKGDTLHF. The CDR3 bases are TGTGCCAGCTCACCGAAGGGGGACACCCTCCACTTT.

V and J are TRBV7-4 and TRBJ1-4, with 9 bases aligning to TRBD1. The J segment lost 12 bases and the V segment lost 3 bases, leaving 14 bases of the junction unmatched. The germline V gene has CDR1 SGHVT and CDR2 SQSDAQ. This CDR3 has 16 amino acids. CDR3 amino acids: CASSFTSTGGTGELFF. DNA of the CDR3: TGTGCCAGCAGCTTCACGTCGACAGGGGGAACTGGGGAACTGTTTTTT.

The chain links TRBV18 to TRBJ2-5; D is undetermined. Trimming removed 0 bases from V and 1 base from J, with 6 bases in between. This CDR3 has 14 residues. Germline V lookup: CDR1 KGHSH, CDR2 LQKENI. The CDR3 region is CASSPPSGQETQYF. For the CDR3, the DNA is TGTGCCAGCTCACCACCTTCAGGCCAAGAGACCCAGTACTTC.